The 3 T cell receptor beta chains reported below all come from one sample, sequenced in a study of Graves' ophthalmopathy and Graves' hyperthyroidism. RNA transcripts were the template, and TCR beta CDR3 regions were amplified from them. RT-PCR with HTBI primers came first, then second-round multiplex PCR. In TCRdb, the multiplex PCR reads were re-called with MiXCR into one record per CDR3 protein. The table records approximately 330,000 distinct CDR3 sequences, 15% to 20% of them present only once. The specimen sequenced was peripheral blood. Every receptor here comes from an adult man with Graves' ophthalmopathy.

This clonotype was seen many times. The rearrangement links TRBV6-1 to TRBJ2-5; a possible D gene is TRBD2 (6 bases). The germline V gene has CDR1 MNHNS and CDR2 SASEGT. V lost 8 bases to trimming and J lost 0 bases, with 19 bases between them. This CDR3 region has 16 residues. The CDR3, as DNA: TGTGCCAGCCGCGGATTCCGACTAGGGTACCAAGAGACCCAGTACTTC. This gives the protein CASRGFRLGYQETQYF.

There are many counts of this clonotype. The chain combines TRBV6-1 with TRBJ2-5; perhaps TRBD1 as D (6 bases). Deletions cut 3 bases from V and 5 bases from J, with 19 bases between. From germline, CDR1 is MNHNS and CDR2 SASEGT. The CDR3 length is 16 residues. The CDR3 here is CASSDYLQGPLETQYF. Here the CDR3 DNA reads TGTGCCAGCAGTGACTACCTACAGGGCCCCCTGGAGACCCAGTACTTC.

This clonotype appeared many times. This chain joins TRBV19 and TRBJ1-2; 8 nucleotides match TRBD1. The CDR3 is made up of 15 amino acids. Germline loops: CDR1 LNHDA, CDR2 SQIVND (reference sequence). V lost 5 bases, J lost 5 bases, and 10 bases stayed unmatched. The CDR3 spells CASSPRTGGIYGYTF. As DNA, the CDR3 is TGTGCCAGTAGTCCTAGAACAGGGGGGATTTATGGCTACACCTTC.